These T cell receptor beta chains were read from a single sample in a study of molecular identifiers for immune sequencing clone quantification. TCRdb passed the PCR reads through MiXCR, listing each CDR3 protein once. The top ten clones hold about 0.78% of a sample with some 590,000 distinct CDR3 sequences, 25% of them seen once. Input material: naive CD8+ T cells from blood, with Jurkat cell RNA spiked in. The receptors originated from a human donor in good health. Some libraries in this study had Jurkat cell RNA spiked in. Each CDR3 is given with its conserved first and last residue. The order of the fields is CDR3 length, J gene, V gene, clone size, D gene, CDR3 DNA, CDR3 protein. A D gene is named only where the DNA matches it firmly. The size entry is marked missing in some rows and otherwise reads once, few, many or a size class.

len: 15
j_gene: TRBJ2-5
v_gene: TRBV20-1
abundance: NA
d_gene: TRBD2
CDR3nt: TGCAGTGCTGGGCTTGCGGGGGAGGTCCAAGAGACCCAGTACTTC
CDR3aa: CSAGLAGEVQETQYF

len: 15
j_gene: TRBJ2-7
v_gene: TRBV4-1
abundance: NA
d_gene: NA
CDR3nt: TGCGCCAGCAGCCCCCCATCGACAGGATCCCACGAGCAGTACTTC
CDR3aa: CASSPPSTGSHEQYF

len: 15
j_gene: TRBJ1-5
v_gene: TRBV12-3/TRBV12-4
abundance: NA
d_gene: NA
CDR3nt: TGTGCCAGCAGCTCTACAGGCTCGTGGGGGTCCCCCCAGCATTTT
CDR3aa: CASSSTGSWGSPQHF

len: 16
j_gene: TRBJ2-6
v_gene: TRBV15
abundance: many
d_gene: NA
CDR3nt: TGTGCCACCAACTCAGGGGCTGACTCTGGGGCCAACGTCCTGACTTTC
CDR3aa: CATNSGADSGANVLTF

len: 14
j_gene: TRBJ2-7
v_gene: TRBV7-6
abundance: many
d_gene: TRBD1
CDR3nt: TGTGCCAGCAGCCCCTCGGGACAGCCCTACGAGCAGTACTTC
CDR3aa: CASSPSGQPYEQYF

len: 14
j_gene: TRBJ1-1
v_gene: TRBV12-3/TRBV12-4
abundance: many
d_gene: TRBD1
CDR3nt: TGTGCCAGCAGTTATACGACAGGGGGCACTGAAGCTTTCTTT
CDR3aa: CASSYTTGGTEAFF

len: 16
j_gene: TRBJ2-2
v_gene: TRBV9
abundance: NA
d_gene: NA
CDR3nt: TGTGCCAGCAGTCCGGGCGGGTACGCGAACACCGGGGAGCTGTTTTTT
CDR3aa: CASSPGGYANTGELFF

len: 15
j_gene: TRBJ2-2
v_gene: TRBV12-5
abundance: many
d_gene: NA
CDR3nt: TGTGCTAGTGGTTCCGGGACCGCGAACACCGGGGAGCTGTTTTTT
CDR3aa: CASGSGTANTGELFF

len: 14
j_gene: TRBJ1-5
v_gene: TRBV20-1
abundance: NA
d_gene: NA
CDR3nt: TGCAGTGCCAAAGATACAGGGTTAGGCCAGCCCCAGCATTTT
CDR3aa: CSAKDTGLGQPQHF

len: 14
j_gene: TRBJ2-7
v_gene: TRBV27
abundance: NA
d_gene: NA
CDR3nt: TGTGCCAGCAGTTTATTCCTAACGGGCTCGGAGCAGTACTTC
CDR3aa: CASSLFLTGSEQYF

len: 14
j_gene: TRBJ1-6
v_gene: TRBV20-1
abundance: NA
d_gene: NA
CDR3nt: TGCAGTGCATCTTCGTTTGGGCCAAGGTCACCCCTCCACTTT
CDR3aa: CSASSFGPRSPLHF

len: 13
j_gene: TRBJ2-1
v_gene: TRBV2
abundance: few
d_gene: TRBD2
CDR3nt: TGTGCCAGCATTAGCGGGAGTGCCAATGAGCAGTTCTTC
CDR3aa: CASISGSANEQFF

len: 15
j_gene: TRBJ2-3
v_gene: TRBV27
abundance: NA
d_gene: TRBD1
CDR3nt: TGTGCCAGCAGTTTTTACGGACAGGGTGTAGATACGCAGTATTTT
CDR3aa: CASSFYGQGVDTQYF

len: 13
j_gene: TRBJ1-5
v_gene: TRBV27
abundance: many
d_gene: NA
CDR3nt: TGTGCCAGCAGTTTATCGGCCAATCAGCCCCAGCATTTT
CDR3aa: CASSLSANQPQHF

len: 17
j_gene: TRBJ2-1
v_gene: TRBV29-1
abundance: NA
d_gene: TRBD2
CDR3nt: TGCAGCGTTGTTCTGTGGTTTGGAGCGGGAGCCTACAATGAGCAGTTCTTC
CDR3aa: CSVVLWFGAGAYNEQFF

len: 15
j_gene: TRBJ2-2
v_gene: TRBV4-3
abundance: few
d_gene: TRBD1
CDR3nt: TGCGCCAGCAGCCAAGATGACAGGGAGACCGGGGAGCTGTTTTTT
CDR3aa: CASSQDDRETGELFF

len: 16
j_gene: TRBJ2-3
v_gene: TRBV4-2
abundance: NA
d_gene: TRBD2
CDR3nt: TGTGCCAGCAGCCAGCAACTAGCGGGAGTCTCAGATACGCAGTATTTT
CDR3aa: CASSQQLAGVSDTQYF

len: 15
j_gene: TRBJ1-1
v_gene: TRBV6-5
abundance: NA
d_gene: NA
CDR3nt: TGTGCCAGCAGTTCATTTTTTGGGGCTGACACTGAAGCTTTCTTT
CDR3aa: CASSSFFGADTEAFF

len: 15
j_gene: TRBJ2-7
v_gene: TRBV4-1
abundance: NA
d_gene: NA
CDR3nt: TGCGCCAGCAGCCGCACTAACATTTCATCCCACGAGCAGTACTTC
CDR3aa: CASSRTNISSHEQYF

len: 13
j_gene: TRBJ2-5
v_gene: TRBV5-4
abundance: NA
d_gene: TRBD1
CDR3nt: TGTGCCAGCAGCTCAGGGGGCCCTGAGACCCAGTACTTC
CDR3aa: CASSSGGPETQYF

len: 15
j_gene: TRBJ1-2
v_gene: TRBV2
abundance: many
d_gene: NA
CDR3nt: TGTGCCAGCAGTGAAGCTATGGAGATGCGTTATGGCTACACCTTC
CDR3aa: CASSEAMEMRYGYTF

len: 15
j_gene: TRBJ2-1
v_gene: TRBV27
abundance: NA
d_gene: NA
CDR3nt: TGTGCCAGCAGTTTAACCTCTAGCCTCTACAATGAGCAGTTCTTC
CDR3aa: CASSLTSSLYNEQFF

len: 15
j_gene: TRBJ2-2
v_gene: TRBV27
abundance: NA
d_gene: TRBD2
CDR3nt: TGTGCCAGCAGTGCGGGGACTAGCGGGAAAGGGGAGCTGTTTTTT
CDR3aa: CASSAGTSGKGELFF

len: 17
j_gene: TRBJ2-3
v_gene: TRBV24-1
abundance: many
d_gene: TRBD2
CDR3nt: TGTGCCACCAGTGAAGAAGGACTAGCGGGACTCACAGATACGCAGTATTTT
CDR3aa: CATSEEGLAGLTDTQYF

len: 17
j_gene: TRBJ2-2
v_gene: TRBV9
abundance: many
d_gene: TRBD2
CDR3nt: TGTGCCAGCAGCGTAGCTACGACTAGCGGGAGTGCCGGGGAGCTGTTTTTT
CDR3aa: CASSVATTSGSAGELFF

len: 16
j_gene: TRBJ2-2
v_gene: TRBV4-1
abundance: NA
d_gene: TRBD1
CDR3nt: TGCGCCAGCAGCCAAGCGGTGGTCAGGGGGCCCGGGGAGCTGTTTTTT
CDR3aa: CASSQAVVRGPGELFF

len: 16
j_gene: TRBJ2-3
v_gene: TRBV28
abundance: NA
d_gene: NA
CDR3nt: TGTGCCTGCAGTTTACTTGGGGGGCGCGGGACAGATACGCGGTATTTT
CDR3aa: CACSLLGGRGTDTRYF

len: 15
j_gene: TRBJ1-5
v_gene: TRBV2
abundance: few
d_gene: NA
CDR3nt: TGTGCCAGCAGTGACCCGACAGCCACCAGAGAGCCCCAGCATTTT
CDR3aa: CASSDPTATREPQHF

len: 15
j_gene: TRBJ2-3
v_gene: TRBV20-1
abundance: many
d_gene: TRBD1
CDR3nt: TGCAGTGCCAGAACCGGGACAGGGTATACAGATACGCAGTATTTT
CDR3aa: CSARTGTGYTDTQYF

len: 15
j_gene: TRBJ2-6
v_gene: TRBV19
abundance: NA
d_gene: NA
CDR3nt: TGTGCCAGTAGTATTAATACGGCTGGGGCCAACGTCCTGACTTTC
CDR3aa: CASSINTAGANVLTF

len: 15
j_gene: TRBJ2-1
v_gene: TRBV5-1
abundance: many
d_gene: NA
CDR3nt: TGCGCCAGCAGCTTGGCCGGGGGGCTCTACAATGAGCAGTTCTTC
CDR3aa: CASSLAGGLYNEQFF

len: 15
j_gene: TRBJ1-5
v_gene: TRBV19
abundance: few
d_gene: NA
CDR3nt: TGTGCCACCCGGGACATTCTGTATAGCAATCAGCCCCAGCATTTT
CDR3aa: CATRDILYSNQPQHF

len: 14
j_gene: TRBJ2-1
v_gene: TRBV20-1
abundance: few
d_gene: TRBD2
CDR3nt: TGCAGTGCTAGAGCAATGGGGACTAGCGAGTTACAGTTCTTC
CDR3aa: CSARAMGTSELQFF

len: 15
j_gene: TRBJ2-3
v_gene: TRBV7-2
abundance: many
d_gene: NA
CDR3nt: TGTGCCAGCAGCTCCCTTGGGGGGGGCCCAGATACGCAGTATTTT
CDR3aa: CASSSLGGGPDTQYF

len: 14
j_gene: TRBJ2-5
v_gene: TRBV11-2
abundance: NA
d_gene: NA
CDR3nt: TGTGCCAGCAGCTGGGACACAGACCATGAGACTCAGTACTTC
CDR3aa: CASSWDTDHETQYF

len: 14
j_gene: TRBJ2-7
v_gene: TRBV7-2
abundance: NA
d_gene: NA
CDR3nt: TGTGCCAGCAGCAGACGGGAGACCTTCTACGAGCAGTACTTC
CDR3aa: CASSRRETFYEQYF

len: 16
j_gene: TRBJ2-5
v_gene: TRBV7-9
abundance: few
d_gene: NA
CDR3nt: TGTGCCAGCAGCCCGGGGACCGAGGGCCCGCTGGAGACCCAGTACTTC
CDR3aa: CASSPGTEGPLETQYF

len: 16
j_gene: TRBJ2-5
v_gene: TRBV3-1
abundance: few
d_gene: TRBD2
CDR3nt: TGTGCCAGCAGCCCAACCGGGACTATAGAACGAGAGACCCAGTACTTC
CDR3aa: CASSPTGTIERETQYF

len: 13
j_gene: TRBJ2-7
v_gene: TRBV7-9
abundance: few
d_gene: NA
CDR3nt: TGTGCCAGCAGCTCCCGACTTAGGGACGAGCAGTACTTC
CDR3aa: CASSSRLRDEQYF

len: 15
j_gene: TRBJ2-3
v_gene: TRBV6-5
abundance: many
d_gene: NA
CDR3nt: TGTGCCAGCAGTTACTCCCGGGGAGGAGCAGATACGCAGTATTTT
CDR3aa: CASSYSRGGADTQYF

len: 13
j_gene: TRBJ1-2
v_gene: TRBV3-1
abundance: NA
d_gene: TRBD1
CDR3nt: TGTGCCAGCAGCCAAGATACAGGGGCCGGCTACACCTTC
CDR3aa: CASSQDTGAGYTF

len: 17
j_gene: TRBJ1-4
v_gene: TRBV6-2/TRBV6-3
abundance: many
d_gene: NA
CDR3nt: TGTGCCAGCAGACCGCCCGGGACGGCTGCAACTAATGAAAAACTGTTTTTT
CDR3aa: CASRPPGTAATNEKLFF